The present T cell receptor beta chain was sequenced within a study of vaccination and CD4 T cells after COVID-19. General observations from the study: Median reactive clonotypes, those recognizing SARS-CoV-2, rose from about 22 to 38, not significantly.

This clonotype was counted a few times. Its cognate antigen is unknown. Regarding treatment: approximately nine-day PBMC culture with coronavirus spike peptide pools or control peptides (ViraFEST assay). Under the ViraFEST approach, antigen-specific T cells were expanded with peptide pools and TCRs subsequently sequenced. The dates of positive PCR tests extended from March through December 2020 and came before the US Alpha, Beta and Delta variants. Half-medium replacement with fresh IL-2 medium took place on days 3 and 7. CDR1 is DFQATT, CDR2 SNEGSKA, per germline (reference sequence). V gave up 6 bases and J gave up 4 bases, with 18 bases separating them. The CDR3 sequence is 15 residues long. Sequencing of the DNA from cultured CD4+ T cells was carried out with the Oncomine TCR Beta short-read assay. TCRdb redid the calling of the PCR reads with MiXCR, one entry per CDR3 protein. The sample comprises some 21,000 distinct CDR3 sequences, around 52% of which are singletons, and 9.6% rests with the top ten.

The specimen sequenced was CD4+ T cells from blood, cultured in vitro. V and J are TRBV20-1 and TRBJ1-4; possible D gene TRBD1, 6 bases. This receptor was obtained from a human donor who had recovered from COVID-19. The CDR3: CSAILLTGNNEKLFF. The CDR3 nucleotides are TGCAGTGCAATCCTCCTGACAGGCAATAATGAAAAACTGTTTTTT.